This T cell receptor (beta chain) emerged from a study of Ad26.COV2.S vaccination and SARS-CoV-2 variants. Study-level information: Recipients of Ad26.COV2.S got it intramuscularly, once or twice 56 days apart.

The protocol was immunoSEQ multiplex PCR, while the TCRdb copy is restricted to in-frame clones and leaves out a portion. This table has some 240,000 clones, 70% to 90% appearing once. Germline-derived CDR1 and CDR2 are SGDLS and YYNGEE. The length of the CDR3 is 15 residues. With V trimmed by 4 bases and J by 6 bases, 10 bases remained unmatched. The treatment: roughly 18 received Ad26.COV2.S at low or high dose, single or two shots; about 5 received placebo; per-sample allocation not given. The investigators took samples on day 63 after the first vaccine or placebo injection. The chain carries TRBV9 and TRBJ1-5; 7 nucleotides match TRBD1. This specimen was peripheral blood, taken in a trial of Ad26.COV2.S vaccine versus placebo. The sequence was collected from a person aged 18-65 years who received the Ad26.COV2.S COVID-19 vaccine or a placebo. The CDR3: CASSSGEGGGQPQHF. The CDR3 region has the DNA TGTGCCAGCAGCTCAGGGGAAGGGGGCGGTCAGCCCCAGCATTTT.